This T cell receptor beta chain came from a study of CD8+CD57+ T cells in acquired aplastic anemia. Across the study: Isolated CD4+ and CD8+ cells, once sorted, yielded DNA averaging around 3 ug.

TCR beta VDJ and CDR3 profiles were obtained from a genomic DNA template. MiXCR, applied by TCRdb to the reads, yields one record per CDR3 protein. The sample gives approximately 220,000 distinct CDR3 sequences, approximately 50% of which show up once; under 9% is in the top ten. This clonotype has a count of ten or more. Its antigen is not known. The patients chosen for sequencing had shown expansion of CD8+CD57+ cells (detected by flow cytometry). Patients uniformly had severe acquired aplastic anemia. Trimming shortened V by 0 bases and J by 4 bases, and 9 bases separated the two germline ends. Per germline, CDR1 MNHNS and CDR2 SASEGT. CDR3 length: 14 residues. Study conclusions and caveats: Found in both controls and patients were 25 to 35 CD8+ CDR3 sequences.

The V call is TRBV6-1, the J call TRBJ1-2; the D is unclear. This clonotype was sampled from a human donor with aplastic anemia. Source material: sorted CD4+, CD8+, or CD8+CD57+ T cells (not recorded which) from PBMCs. The CDR3 loop is CASSEARAFYGYTF. Here the CDR3 DNA reads TGTGCCAGCAGTGAAGCTAGGGCCTTCTATGGCTACACCTTC.